What follows describes a single TCR beta chain. Its target is not known. The data were taken from a study of regulatory T cells in long-lasting Graves disease. V gave up 5 bases and J gave up 0 bases; unmatched junction bases: 6. This CDR3 is built from 14 residues. The germline V gene encodes CDR1 GTSNPN and CDR2 SVGIG (reference sequence). The time point denotes: newly diagnosed GD, antithyroid drugs for less than 3 months. Making the TCR library involved RNA that had been extracted from PBMCs. Regarding the study as a whole: Persistent disease exhibited a predilection for TRBV28, TRBJ1-2 and TRBJ2-5. Persistent Graves' cases showed lower TCR diversity than newly diagnosed cases.

Assembly of TCR beta libraries relied on iRepertoire HTBI primers together with Arm-PCR of CDR3 regions. TCRdb re-called the multiplex PCR reads through MiXCR, storing one row per CDR3 protein. The sample comprises roughly 380,000 distinct CDR3 sequences, 15% to 20% of which are singletons, and less than 35% rests with the top ten. Another study also made use of these data, one on T cells in Graves' hyperthyroidism and ophthalmopathy. That paper states: The authors deemed Graves' hyperthyroidism stable absent ophthalmopathy progression within 18 months. A set of HTBI primers served as the primers for a first-round RT-PCR of the TCR CDR3.

The source was peripheral blood mononuclear cells (PBMCs), collected at new diagnosis, from a patient treated with antithyroid drugs. This chain connects TRBV30 to TRBJ1-1; 7 bases align to TRBD1. The receptor comes from a man aged 35-49 years with Graves disease. This CDR3 is CAWGGDSMNTEAFF. The CDR3 DNA is TGTGCCTGGGGAGGGGACAGCATGAACACTGAAGCTTTCTTT.